These 3 T cell receptor beta chains came from one sample sequenced in a study of Ad26.COV2.S vaccination and SARS-CoV-2 variants (dated by TCRdb to the early 2020s). Taken with the paper, the label for treatment or condition translates to: 19 received Ad26.COV2.S at low or high dose, single or two shots; about 5 received placebo; per-sample allocation not given. Repertoires of vaccine and placebo recipients were sequenced from samples taken on day 63 after the first injection. The library was made by the immunoSEQ multiplex PCR assay. TCRdb stores this immuneACCESS table with in-frame sequences only. Part of the clones is absent; in the studies checked, under half of the shortfall reflects unresolved V genes, and no reason is known for the rest. This sample has 350,000 to 400,000 clones in its table, and more than 85% of those were observed once. The ten largest make up around 3.4% of the sample.

Here the sequenced sample was peripheral blood, taken in a trial of Ad26.COV2.S vaccine versus placebo. Receptors were obtained from a person aged 18-65 years who received the Ad26.COV2.S COVID-19 vaccine or a placebo.

This chain uses TRBV4-1 with TRBJ2-1, with 7 bases aligning to TRBD1. Germline V lookup: CDR1 MGHRA, CDR2 YSYEKL. The CDR3 is 15 residues long. Unmatched junction bases numbered 7, after V lost 4 bases and J lost 4 bases. CDR3 nucleotides: TGCGCCAGCAGCCTCCCAGGGGGACAGTACAATGAGCAGTTCTTC. Protein product: CASSLPGGQYNEQFF.

The chain has TRBV11-2 and TRBJ2-7, with TRBD1 identical over 7 bases. Germline CDR1 is SGHAT and CDR2 is FQNNGV. V shed 5 bases, J shed 6 bases, and the junction held 10 bases outside the gene matches. This CDR3 has 14 amino acids. The CDR3 DNA sequence: TGTGCCAGCAGCCCAAGGACAGGTACTATCGAGCAGTACTTC. The encoded protein is CASSPRTGTIEQYF. Using reference TRBV11-2 and TRBJ2-7 for the parts outside the CDR3, the full variable domain is EAGVAQSPRYKIIEKRQSVAFWCNPISGHATLYWYQQILGQGPKLLIQFQNNGVVDDSQLPKDRFSAERLKGVDSTLKIQPAKLEDSAVYLCASSPRTGTIEQYFGPGTRLTVT.

The chain links TRBV3-1 (or the pseudogene TRBV3-2) to TRBJ2-3, with no clear D. This CDR3 is built from 16 residues. The germline gives CDR1 LGHDT, CDR2 YNNKEL (reference sequence). V was trimmed by 0 bases and J by 0 bases, leaving 10 bases between them. CDR3 DNA sequence: TGTGCCAGCAGCCAAGAAGACTCCTCTAGCACAGATACGCAGTATTTT. It specifies CASSQEDSSSTDTQYF.